This TCR beta chain was profiled in a study of T cells in Graves' hyperthyroidism and ophthalmopathy. General study findings and limits: A 13 V-J signature model discriminated ophthalmopathy versus stable hyperthyroidism. Expanded thyroid clonotypes (above 0.001) were mostly also found in blood.

Trimming left V 4 bases short and J 1 base short, with 14 bases between. The CDR3 extends over 14 amino acids. Germline CDR1 reads GTSNPN; CDR2 reads SVGIG (reference sequence). In this sample, this clonotype turned up many times. The antigen remains unidentified. Hyperthyroidism, newly diagnosed and lasting under 2 months, affected patients aged 18 to 65. For the diagnoses, clinical symptoms, serum thyroxine and TRAb, thyroid ultrasound and orbital computed tomography were used. TCR beta CDR3 regions were amplified from RNA. Carried out on the TCR CDR3, a first-round RT-PCR used the HTBI primer set. TCRdb used MiXCR to reprocess the multiplex PCR reads, holding one entry per CDR3 protein. The sample records 540,000 or so distinct CDR3 sequences, 15% to 18% being singletons.

The rearrangement uses TRBV30 and TRBJ2-7, with D maybe TRBD2 (6 bases). The sample comprised blood. The receptor was derived from a woman in her twenties or thirties with Graves' hyperthyroidism. The CDR3 bases are TGTGCCTGGACACGCTGGGACTCATCCTACGAGCAGTACTTC. Its protein product is CAWTRWDSSYEQYF. Looking up the rest from reference TRBV30 and TRBJ2-7 gives the full variable domain: SQTIHQWPATLVQPVGSPLSLECTVEGTSNPNLYWYRQAAGRGLQLLFYSVGIGQISSEVPQNLSASRPQDRQFILSSKKLLLSDSGFYLCAWTRWDSSYEQYFGPGTRLTVT.